Each of the 5 T cell receptor beta chains below was sequenced from the same sample in a study of PD-L1 blockade in urothelial cancer. Sample time point: peripheral blood 6 weeks after treatment start. The data were produced by immunoSEQ multiplex PCR, yet TCRdb's version contains in-frame clones alone and is incomplete. The table lists some 120,000 clones, 85% to 95% of them singletons, with around 4% in the top ten. The sample consisted of PBMCs, taken around atezolizumab (anti-PD-L1) treatment. The receptors come from a man aged 55 to 70 with urothelial cancer.

The chain employs TRBV6-1 and TRBJ2-5; TRBD1 is a possible D gene (5 bases). From germline, CDR1 is MNHNS and CDR2 SASEGT. This CDR3 spans 14 amino acids. V lost 2 bases and J 4 bases, leaving 11 bases between the germline ends. The CDR3 loop is CASSELGQLETQYF. Here the CDR3 DNA reads TGTGCCAGCAGTGAATTGGGGCAGTTAGAGACCCAGTACTTC.

The gene calls are TRBV19 and TRBJ1-5, with 8 bases identical to TRBD1. CDR1 LNHDA and CDR2 SQIVND come from the germline V gene (reference sequence). Trimming took 3 bases from V and 3 from J; bases not matched to a gene: 4. CDR3 length: 15 amino acids. The CDR3 DNA is TGTGCCAGTAGTATTACAGGGGGGGTCAATCAGCCCCAGCATTTT. Translation: CASSITGGVNQPQHF.

The V call is TRBV6-5, the J call TRBJ2-3; maybe TRBD2 (6 bases). Germline lookup yields CDR1 MNHEY and CDR2 SVGAGI. The V gene lost 7 bases and the J gene lost 1 base, with 15 bases spanning the gap. The CDR3 is 15 residues long. The CDR3 is CASKLAAFRTDTQYF. The CDR3 DNA follows: TGTGCCAGCAAATTAGCGGCTTTTCGCACAGATACGCAGTATTTT.

The chain links TRBV6-5 to TRBJ1-1; a weak D match, TRBD1 (5 bases). The CDR3 length is 13 residues. Per germline, CDR1 MNHEY and CDR2 SVGAGI. V dropped 7 bases and J dropped 3 bases, with 12 bases sitting between them. CDR3 sequence (DNA): TGTGCCAGCAACCCGTCGGGGGACACTGAAGCTTTCTTT. Translated: CASNPSGDTEAFF.

The chain uses TRBV7-6 and TRBJ2-6; D is perhaps TRBD2 (6 bases). Trimming stripped 5 bases from V and 4 bases from J, with 15 bases between. Germline V gene lookup returns CDR1 SGHVS and CDR2 FNYEAQ. The CDR3 has 16 residues. The CDR3 bases are TGTGCCAGCAGCCAGCCGGGGGTTCCCGGGGCCAACGTCCTGACTTTC. This translates into CASSQPGVPGANVLTF.